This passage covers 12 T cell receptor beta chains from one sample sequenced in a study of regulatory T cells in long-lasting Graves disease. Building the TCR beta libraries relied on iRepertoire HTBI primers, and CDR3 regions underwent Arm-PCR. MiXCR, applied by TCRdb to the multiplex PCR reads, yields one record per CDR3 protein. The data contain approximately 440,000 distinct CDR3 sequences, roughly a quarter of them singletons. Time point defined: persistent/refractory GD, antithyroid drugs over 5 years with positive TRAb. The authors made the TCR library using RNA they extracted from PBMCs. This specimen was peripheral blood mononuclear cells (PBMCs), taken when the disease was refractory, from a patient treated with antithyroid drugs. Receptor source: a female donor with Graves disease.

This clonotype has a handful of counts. The CDR3 DNA is TGTGCCAGCAGTTACTCGGACAGGAACACCGGGGAGCTGTTTTTT. Amino acid sequence: CASSYSDRNTGELFF. The chain has TRBV6-2 or TRBV6-3 and TRBJ2-2; D is possibly TRBD1 (6 bases). The germline gives CDR1 MNHEY, CDR2 SVGEGT. Trimming left V 0 bases short and J 1 base short, with 6 bases between. CDR3 length equals 15 residues.

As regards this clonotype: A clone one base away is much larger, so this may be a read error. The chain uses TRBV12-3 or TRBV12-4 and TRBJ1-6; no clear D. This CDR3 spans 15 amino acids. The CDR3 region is CASSFGGTYNSPLRF. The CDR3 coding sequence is TGTGCCAGCAGTTTTGGAGGTACTTATAATTCACCCCTCCGCTTT.

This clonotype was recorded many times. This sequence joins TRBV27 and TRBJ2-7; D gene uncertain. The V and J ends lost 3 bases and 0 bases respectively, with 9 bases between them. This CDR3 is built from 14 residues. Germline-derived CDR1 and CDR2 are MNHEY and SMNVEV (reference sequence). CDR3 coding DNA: TGTGCCAGCAGTTTTATAGAGAGCTCCTACGAGCAGTACTTC. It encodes CASSFIESSYEQYF.

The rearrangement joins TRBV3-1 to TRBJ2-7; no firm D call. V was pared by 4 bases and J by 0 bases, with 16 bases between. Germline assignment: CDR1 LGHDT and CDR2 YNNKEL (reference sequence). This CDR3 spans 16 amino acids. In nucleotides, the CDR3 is TGTGCCAGCAGCCTTAAAACTCTGGGCAGCTCCTACGAGCAGTACTTC. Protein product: CASSLKTLGSSYEQYF.

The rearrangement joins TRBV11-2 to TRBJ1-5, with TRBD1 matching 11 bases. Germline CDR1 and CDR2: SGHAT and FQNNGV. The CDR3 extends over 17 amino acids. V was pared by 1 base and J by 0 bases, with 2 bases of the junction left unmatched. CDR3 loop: CASSLGDRGGSNQPQHF. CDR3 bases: TGTGCCAGCAGCTTAGGGGACAGGGGGGGTAGCAATCAGCCCCAGCATTTT. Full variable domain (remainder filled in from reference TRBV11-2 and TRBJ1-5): EAGVAQSPRYKIIEKRQSVAFWCNPISGHATLYWYQQILGQGPKLLIQFQNNGVVDDSQLPKDRFSAERLKGVDSTLKIQPAKLEDSAVYLCASSLGDRGGSNQPQHFGDGTRLSIL.

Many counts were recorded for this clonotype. The CDR3 region is CASHRAMNTEAFF. The CDR3, as DNA: TGTGCCAGCCACAGGGCCATGAACACTGAAGCTTTCTTT. The genes are TRBV2 and TRBJ1-1, with D perhaps matching TRBD1 (6 bases). Germline V gene sequence: CDR1 SNHLY, CDR2 FYNNEI. V lost 8 bases and J lost 0, with 10 bases in between. This CDR3 has 13 residues.

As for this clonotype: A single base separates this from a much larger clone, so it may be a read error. In nucleotides, the CDR3 is TGTGCCAGCAGTGCTTTGACAGAGACCCACGAGCAGTACTTC. This encodes CASSALTETHEQYF. V usage is TRBV6-1 and J usage is TRBJ2-7, with D perhaps matching TRBD1 (5 bases). Germline V gene data show CDR1 as MNHNS and CDR2 as SASEGT. This CDR3 is built from 14 residues. Trimming took 4 bases from V and 5 from J, leaving 15 bases between them.

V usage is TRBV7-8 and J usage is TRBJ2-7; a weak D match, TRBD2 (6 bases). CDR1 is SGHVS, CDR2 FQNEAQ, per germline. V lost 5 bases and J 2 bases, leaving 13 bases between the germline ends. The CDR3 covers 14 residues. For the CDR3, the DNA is TGTGCCAGCAGCCCCGCTGGACTAACCTACGAGCAGTACTTC. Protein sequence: CASSPAGLTYEQYF.

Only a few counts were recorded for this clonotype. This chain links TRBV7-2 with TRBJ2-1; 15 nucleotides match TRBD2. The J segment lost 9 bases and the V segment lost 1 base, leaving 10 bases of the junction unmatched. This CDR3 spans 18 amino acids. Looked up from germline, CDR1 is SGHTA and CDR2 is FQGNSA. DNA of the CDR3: TGTGCCAGCAGCTTAGGGGGACTAGCGGGAGGAGGTACTAGTGAGCAGTTCTTC. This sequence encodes CASSLGGLAGGGTSEQFF.

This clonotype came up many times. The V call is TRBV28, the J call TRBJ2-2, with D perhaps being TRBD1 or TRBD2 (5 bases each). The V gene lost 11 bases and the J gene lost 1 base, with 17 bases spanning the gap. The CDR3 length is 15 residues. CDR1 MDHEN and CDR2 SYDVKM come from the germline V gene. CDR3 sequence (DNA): TGTGCCGGCCACTCGGGACGGCGGAACACCGGGGAGCTGTTTTTT. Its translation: CAGHSGRRNTGELFF.

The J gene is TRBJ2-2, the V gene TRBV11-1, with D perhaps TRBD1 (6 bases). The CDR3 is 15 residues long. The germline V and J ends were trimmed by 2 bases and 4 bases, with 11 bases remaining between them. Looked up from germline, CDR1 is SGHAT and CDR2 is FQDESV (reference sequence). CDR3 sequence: CASSLQGSGTGELFF. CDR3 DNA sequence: TGTGCCAGCAGCTTACAGGGGTCGGGCACCGGGGAGCTGTTTTTT.

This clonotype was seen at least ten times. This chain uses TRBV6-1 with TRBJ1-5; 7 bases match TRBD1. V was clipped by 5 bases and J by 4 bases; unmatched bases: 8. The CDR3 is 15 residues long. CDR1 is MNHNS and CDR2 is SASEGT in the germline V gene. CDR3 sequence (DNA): TGTGCCAGCAGTCCCGACAGGGTGACAAATCAGCCCCAGCATTTT. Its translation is CASSPDRVTNQPQHF.